The T cell receptor beta chain under discussion was sequenced for a study of T cell responses to AZD1222 COVID-19 vaccine. Findings of the study overall: At study baseline, merely five or six AZD1222 recipients were seropositive. None of the repertoires were sampled until the peak T cell response had passed. Dominant at 160-218 and 743-854, vaccine-associated CD4 TCRs also spanned spike.

The CDR3 is made up of 17 amino acids. Germline V gene lookup returns CDR1 LNHDA and CDR2 SQIVND (reference sequence). With 0 bases removed from V and 1 base from J, the gap between germline ends came to 15 bases. Remarks on this clone: Its antigen is unidentified.

Profiling relied on immunoSEQ multiplex PCR, and the TCRdb table lists in-frame clones only, not all of them. This listing includes some 150,000 clones. This clonotype was obtained from an adult in good health. The chain uses TRBV19 and TRBJ1-2, with no clear D. Sequencing was carried out using peripheral blood. In nucleotides, the CDR3 is TGTGCCAGTAGTATAGAGCGGCGGGCGGAGATTAACTATGGCTACACCTTC. Translated, it gives CASSIERRAEINYGYTF. Full variable domain (remainder filled in from reference TRBV19 and TRBJ1-2): DGGITQSPKYLFRKEGQNVTLSCEQNLNHDAMYWYRQDPGQGLRLIYYSQIVNDFQKGDIAEGYSVSREKKESFPLTVTSAQKNPTAFYLCASSIERRAEINYGYTFGSGTRLTVV.